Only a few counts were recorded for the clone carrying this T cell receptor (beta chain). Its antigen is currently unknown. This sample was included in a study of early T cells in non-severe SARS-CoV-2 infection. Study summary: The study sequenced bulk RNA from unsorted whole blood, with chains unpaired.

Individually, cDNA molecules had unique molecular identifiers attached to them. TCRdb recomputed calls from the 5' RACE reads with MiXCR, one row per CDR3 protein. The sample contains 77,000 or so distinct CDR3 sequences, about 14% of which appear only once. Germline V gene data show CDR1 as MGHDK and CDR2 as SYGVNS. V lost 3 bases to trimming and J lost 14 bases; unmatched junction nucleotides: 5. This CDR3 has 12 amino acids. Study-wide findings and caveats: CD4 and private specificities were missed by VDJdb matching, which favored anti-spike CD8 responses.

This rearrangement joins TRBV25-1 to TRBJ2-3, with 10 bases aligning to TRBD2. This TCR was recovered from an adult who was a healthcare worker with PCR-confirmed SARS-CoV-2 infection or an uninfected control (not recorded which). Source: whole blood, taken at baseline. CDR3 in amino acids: CASSDRLAGVYF. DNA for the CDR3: TGTGCCAGCAGTGATAGGCTAGCGGGAGTGTATTTT.